The entry below describes one T cell receptor beta chain. The TCR beta repertoire was assessed by survey-level immunoSEQ sequencing. Data came from immunoSEQ multiplex PCR; TCRdb stores just in-frame clones and leaves some out. The table shows 55,000 to 70,000 clones, with roughly 93% occurring only once. The germline V and J ends were trimmed by 3 bases and 2 bases, with 18 bases remaining between them. Per the germline V gene, CDR1 is SGHDT and CDR2 is YYEEEE. CDR3 length equals 16 residues. The chain employs TRBV5-6 and TRBJ2-7; tentative D call: TRBD1 (6 bases). Sample: PBMCs. The clonotype comes from a man between 35 and 55 years old with rheumatoid arthritis. CDR3 amino acids: CASSYGTGLVAYEQYF. The CDR3 nucleotides are TGTGCCAGCAGCTATGGCACAGGGTTGGTGGCCTACGAGCAGTACTTC.